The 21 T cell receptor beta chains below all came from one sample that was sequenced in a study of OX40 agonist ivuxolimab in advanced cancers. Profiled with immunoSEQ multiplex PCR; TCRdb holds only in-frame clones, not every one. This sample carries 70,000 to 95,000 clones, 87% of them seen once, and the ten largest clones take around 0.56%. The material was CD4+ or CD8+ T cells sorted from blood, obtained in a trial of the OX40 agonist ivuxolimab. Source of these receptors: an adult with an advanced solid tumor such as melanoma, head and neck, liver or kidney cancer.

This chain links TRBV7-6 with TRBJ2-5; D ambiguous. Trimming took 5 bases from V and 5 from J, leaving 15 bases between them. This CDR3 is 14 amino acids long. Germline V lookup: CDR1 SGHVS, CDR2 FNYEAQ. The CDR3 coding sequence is TGTGCCAGCAGCCCCGGCCGGTACGGGGAGACCCAGTACTTC. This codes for CASSPGRYGETQYF. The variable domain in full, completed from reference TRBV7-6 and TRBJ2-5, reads GAGVSQSPRYKVTKRGQDVALRCDPISGHVSLYWYRQALGQGPEFLTYFNYEAQQDKSGLPNDRFSAERPEGSISTLTIQRTEQRDSAMYRCASSPGRYGETQYFGPGTRLLVL.

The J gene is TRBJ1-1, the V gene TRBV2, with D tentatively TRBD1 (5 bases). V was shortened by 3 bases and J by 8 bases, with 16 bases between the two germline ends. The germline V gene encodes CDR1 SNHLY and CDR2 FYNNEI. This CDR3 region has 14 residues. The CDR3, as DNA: TGTGCCAGCAGTGATGGGGCCCCGGGACGGGAAGCTTTCTTT. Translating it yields CASSDGAPGREAFF.

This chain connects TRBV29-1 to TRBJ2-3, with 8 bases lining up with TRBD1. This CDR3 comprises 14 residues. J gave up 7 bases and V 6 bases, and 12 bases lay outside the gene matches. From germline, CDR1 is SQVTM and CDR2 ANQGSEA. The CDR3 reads CSVIRDRSLNTQYF. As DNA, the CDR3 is TGCAGCGTAATCCGGGACAGGTCCTTGAATACGCAGTATTTT.

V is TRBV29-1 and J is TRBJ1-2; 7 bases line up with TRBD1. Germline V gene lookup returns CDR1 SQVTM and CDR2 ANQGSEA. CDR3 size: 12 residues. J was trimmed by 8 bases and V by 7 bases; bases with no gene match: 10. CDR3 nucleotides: TGCAGCGCCGGGACAGCGGGAAGGGGCTACACCTTC. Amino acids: CSAGTAGRGYTF.

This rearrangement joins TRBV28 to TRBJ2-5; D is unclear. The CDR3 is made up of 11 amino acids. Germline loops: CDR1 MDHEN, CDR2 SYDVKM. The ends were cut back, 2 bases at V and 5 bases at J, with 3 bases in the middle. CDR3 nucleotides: TGTGCCAGCAGTTTAACGGAGACCCAGTACTTC. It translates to CASSLTETQYF.

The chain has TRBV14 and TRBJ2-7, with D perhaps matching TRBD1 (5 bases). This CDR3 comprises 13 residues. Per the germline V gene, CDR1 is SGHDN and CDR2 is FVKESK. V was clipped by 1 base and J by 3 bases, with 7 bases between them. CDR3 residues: CASSQGTNYEQYF. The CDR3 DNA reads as TGTGCCAGCAGCCAAGGGACAAACTACGAGCAGTACTTC.

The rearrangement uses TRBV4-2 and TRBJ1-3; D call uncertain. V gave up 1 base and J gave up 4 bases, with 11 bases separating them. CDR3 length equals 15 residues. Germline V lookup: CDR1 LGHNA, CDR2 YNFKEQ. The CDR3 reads CASSQGLILGNTIYF. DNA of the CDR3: TGTGCCAGCAGCCAAGGACTAATCCTGGGAAACACCATATATTTT.

CDR3 loop: CASRDRTSGREETQYF. The DNA for the CDR3 is TGTGCCAGCAGGGACCGGACTAGCGGGAGAGAAGAGACCCAGTACTTC. J is TRBJ2-5 and V is TRBV28; 13 bases are a match to TRBD2. The V gene end was trimmed by 6 bases and the J gene end by 3 bases; junction bases not matched to a gene: 7. The CDR3 consists of 16 residues. CDR1 is MDHEN and CDR2 is SYDVKM in the germline V gene. Drawing the rest from reference TRBV28 and TRBJ2-5, the complete variable domain is DVKVTQSSRYLVKRTGEKVFLECVQDMDHENMFWYRQDPGLGLRLIYFSYDVKMKEKGDIPEGYSVSREKKERFSLILESASTNQTSMYLCASRDRTSGREETQYFGPGTRLLVL.

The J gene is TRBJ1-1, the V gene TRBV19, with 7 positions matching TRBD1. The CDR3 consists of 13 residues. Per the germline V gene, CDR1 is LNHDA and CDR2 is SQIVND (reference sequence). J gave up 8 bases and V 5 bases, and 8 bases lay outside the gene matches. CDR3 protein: CASSYISTGEAFF. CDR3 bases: TGTGCCAGTAGTTATATATCGACAGGGGAAGCTTTCTTT.

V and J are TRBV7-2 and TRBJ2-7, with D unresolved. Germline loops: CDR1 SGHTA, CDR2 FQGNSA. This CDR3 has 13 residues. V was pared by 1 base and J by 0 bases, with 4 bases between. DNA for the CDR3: TGTGCCAGCAGCTTAGACTACTCCTACGAGCAGTACTTC. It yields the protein CASSLDYSYEQYF.

The CDR3 reads CASSKEEARGPTNQPQHF. The CDR3 bases are TGTGCCAGCAGCAAAGAGGAGGCCAGGGGGCCTACTAATCAGCCCCAGCATTTT. The chain combines TRBV21-1 with TRBJ1-5; TRBD1 is the table's D call, not checked against the DNA. TRBV21-1 constitutes a pseudogene. CDR3 length: 18 amino acids.

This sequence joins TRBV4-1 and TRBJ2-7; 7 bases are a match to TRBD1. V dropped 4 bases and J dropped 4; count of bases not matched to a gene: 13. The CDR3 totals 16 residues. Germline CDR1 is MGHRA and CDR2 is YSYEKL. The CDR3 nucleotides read TGCGCCAGCAGCCCTTTATCGACAGGGAAGAGGTACGAGCAGTACTTC. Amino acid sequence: CASSPLSTGKRYEQYF.

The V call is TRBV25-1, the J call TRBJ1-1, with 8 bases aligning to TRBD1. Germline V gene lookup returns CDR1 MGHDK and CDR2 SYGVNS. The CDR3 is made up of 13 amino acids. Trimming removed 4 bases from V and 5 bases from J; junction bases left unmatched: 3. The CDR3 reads CASSGTGRTEAFF. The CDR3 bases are TGTGCCAGCAGTGGGACAGGGAGAACTGAAGCTTTCTTT.

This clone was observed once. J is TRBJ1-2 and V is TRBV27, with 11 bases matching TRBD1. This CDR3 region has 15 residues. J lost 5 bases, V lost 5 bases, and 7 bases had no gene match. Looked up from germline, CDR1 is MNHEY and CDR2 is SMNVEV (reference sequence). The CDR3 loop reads CASSPKGQGVYGYTF. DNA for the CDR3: TGTGCCAGCAGTCCAAAGGGACAGGGGGTTTATGGCTACACCTTC.

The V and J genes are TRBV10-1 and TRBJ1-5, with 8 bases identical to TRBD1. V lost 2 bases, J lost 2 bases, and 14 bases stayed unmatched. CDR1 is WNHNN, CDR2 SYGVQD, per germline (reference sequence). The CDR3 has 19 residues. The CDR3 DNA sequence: TGCGCCAGCAGTGAGACTGGACAGGGCCACCAACCTGGCAATCAGCCCCAGCATTTT. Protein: CASSETGQGHQPGNQPQHF.

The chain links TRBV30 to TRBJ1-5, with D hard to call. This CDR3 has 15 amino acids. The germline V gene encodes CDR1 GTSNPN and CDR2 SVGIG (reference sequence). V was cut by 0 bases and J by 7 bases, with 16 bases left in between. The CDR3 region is CAWSVASGSKQPQHF. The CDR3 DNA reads TGTGCCTGGAGTGTCGCGTCAGGTAGTAAACAGCCCCAGCATTTT.

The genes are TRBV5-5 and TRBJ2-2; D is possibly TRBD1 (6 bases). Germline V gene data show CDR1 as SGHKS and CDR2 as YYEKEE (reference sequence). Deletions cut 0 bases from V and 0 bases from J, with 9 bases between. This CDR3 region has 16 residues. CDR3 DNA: TGTGCCAGCAGCTTGGAGGCAGGGGCGAACACCGGGGAGCTGTTTTTT. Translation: CASSLEAGANTGELFF.

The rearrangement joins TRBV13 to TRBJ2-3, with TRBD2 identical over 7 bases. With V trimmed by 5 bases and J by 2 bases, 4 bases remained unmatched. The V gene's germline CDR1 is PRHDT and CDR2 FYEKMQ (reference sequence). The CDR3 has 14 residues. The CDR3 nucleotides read TGTGCCAGCAGCCTACTAGCGATCACAGATACGCAGTATTTT. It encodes CASSLLAITDTQYF.

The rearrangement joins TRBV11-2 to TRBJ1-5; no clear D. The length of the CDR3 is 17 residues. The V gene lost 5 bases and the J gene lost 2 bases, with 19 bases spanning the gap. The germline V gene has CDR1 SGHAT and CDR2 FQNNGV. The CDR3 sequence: CASSHSRPYYRNQPQHF. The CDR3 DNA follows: TGTGCCAGCAGCCATTCCAGACCGTACTATCGCAATCAGCCCCAGCATTTT.

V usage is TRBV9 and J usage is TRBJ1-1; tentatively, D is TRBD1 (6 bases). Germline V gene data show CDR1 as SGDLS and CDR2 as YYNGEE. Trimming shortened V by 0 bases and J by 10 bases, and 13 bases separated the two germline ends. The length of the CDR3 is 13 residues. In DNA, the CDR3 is TGTGCCAGCAGCGTAGGGGCAGGGGTTGTAGCTTTCTTT. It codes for CASSVGAGVVAFF.

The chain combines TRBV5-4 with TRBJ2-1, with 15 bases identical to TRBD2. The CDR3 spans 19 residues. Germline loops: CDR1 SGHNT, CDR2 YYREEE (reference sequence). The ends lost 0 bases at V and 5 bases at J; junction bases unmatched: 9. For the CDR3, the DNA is TGTGCCAGCAGCTTGGAAGGACTAGCGGGGGGGCTTCGTCACAATGAGCAGTTCTTC. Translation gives CASSLEGLAGGLRHNEQFF. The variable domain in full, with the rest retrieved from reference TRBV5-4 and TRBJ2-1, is ETGVTQSPTHLIKTRGQQVTLRCSSQSGHNTVSWYQQALGQGPQFIFQYYREEENGRGNFPPRFSGLQFPNYSSELNVNALELDDSALYLCASSLEGLAGGLRHNEQFFGPGTRLTVL.